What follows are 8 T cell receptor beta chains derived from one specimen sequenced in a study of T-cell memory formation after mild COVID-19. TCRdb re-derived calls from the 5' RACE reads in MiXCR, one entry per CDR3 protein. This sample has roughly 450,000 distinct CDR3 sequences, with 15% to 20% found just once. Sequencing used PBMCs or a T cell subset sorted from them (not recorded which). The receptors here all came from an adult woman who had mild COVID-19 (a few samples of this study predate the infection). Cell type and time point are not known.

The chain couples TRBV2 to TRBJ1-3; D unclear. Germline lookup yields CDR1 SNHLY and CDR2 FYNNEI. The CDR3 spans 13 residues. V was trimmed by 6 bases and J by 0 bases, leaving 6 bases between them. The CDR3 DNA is TGTGCCAGCAGAACTGACTCTGGAAACACCATATATTTT. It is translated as CASRTDSGNTIYF.

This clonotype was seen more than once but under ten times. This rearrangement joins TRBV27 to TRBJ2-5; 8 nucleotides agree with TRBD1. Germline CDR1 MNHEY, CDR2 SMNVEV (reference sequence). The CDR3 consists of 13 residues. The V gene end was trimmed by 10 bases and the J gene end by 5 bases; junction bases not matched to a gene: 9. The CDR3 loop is CATGTGSSETQYF. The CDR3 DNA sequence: TGTGCCACCGGGACAGGCTCGTCGGAGACCCAGTACTTC.

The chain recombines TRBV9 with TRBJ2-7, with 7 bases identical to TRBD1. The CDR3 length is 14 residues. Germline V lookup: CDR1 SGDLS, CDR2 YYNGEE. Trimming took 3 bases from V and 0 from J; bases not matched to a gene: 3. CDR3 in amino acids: CASSAGQHSYEQYF. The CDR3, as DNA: TGTGCCAGCAGCGCGGGACAGCACTCCTACGAGCAGTACTTC.

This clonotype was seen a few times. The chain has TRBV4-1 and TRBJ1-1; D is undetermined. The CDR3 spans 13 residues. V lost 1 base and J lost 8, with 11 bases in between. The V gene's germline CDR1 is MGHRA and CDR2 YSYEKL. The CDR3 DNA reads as TGCGCCAGCAGCCAAGGACTCGGAAGCGAAGCTTTCTTT. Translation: CASSQGLGSEAFF.

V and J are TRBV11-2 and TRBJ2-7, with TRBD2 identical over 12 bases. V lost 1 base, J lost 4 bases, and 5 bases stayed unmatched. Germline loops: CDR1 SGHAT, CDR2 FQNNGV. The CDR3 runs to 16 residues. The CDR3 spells CASSLGRTSGIYEQYF. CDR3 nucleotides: TGTGCCAGCAGCTTAGGCAGGACTAGCGGGATATACGAGCAGTACTTC.

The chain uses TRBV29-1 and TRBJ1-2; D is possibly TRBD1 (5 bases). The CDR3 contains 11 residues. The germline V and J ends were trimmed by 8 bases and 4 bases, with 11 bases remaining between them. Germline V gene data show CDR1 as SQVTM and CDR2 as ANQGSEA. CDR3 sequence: CSWWGIYGYTF. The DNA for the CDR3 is TGCAGCTGGTGGGGGATCTATGGCTACACCTTC.

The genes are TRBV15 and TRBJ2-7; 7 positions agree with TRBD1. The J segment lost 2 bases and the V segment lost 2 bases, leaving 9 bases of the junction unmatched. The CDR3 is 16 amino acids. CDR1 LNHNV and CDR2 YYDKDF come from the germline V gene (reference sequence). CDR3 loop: CATSRLGTENAYEQYF. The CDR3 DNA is TGTGCCACCAGCAGACTTGGGACAGAAAATGCCTACGAGCAGTACTTC.

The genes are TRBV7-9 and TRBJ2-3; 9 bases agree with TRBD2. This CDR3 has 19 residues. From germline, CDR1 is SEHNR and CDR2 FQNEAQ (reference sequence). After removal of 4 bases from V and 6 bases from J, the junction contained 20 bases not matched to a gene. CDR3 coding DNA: TGTGCCAGCAGCTCGCTAAATATCCGACTAGCGGAAAGCCTCGATACGCAGTATTTT. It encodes CASSSLNIRLAESLDTQYF.